This passage covers 17 T cell receptor beta chains from one sample sequenced in a study of blood T cell repertoires in COVID-19. TCRdb's table, derived via immunoSEQ multiplex PCR, lists solely in-frame clones and lacks some. The sample contains around 310,000 clones, approximately 90% of which appear only once. Sample: peripheral blood. The receptors come from a woman aged 45-59 years with active or convalescent COVID-19.

This rearrangement joins TRBV30 to TRBJ1-1; 7 bases map to TRBD1. From germline, CDR1 is GTSNPN and CDR2 SVGIG (reference sequence). This CDR3 spans 13 amino acids. The junction had 5 bases not matched to a gene; V was cut back by 6 bases and J by 1 base. The CDR3 here is CACNRGSNTEAFF. CDR3 bases: TGTGCCTGTAACAGGGGATCGAACACTGAAGCTTTCTTT.

The CDR3 DNA sequence: TGTGCCAGTAGTCCGGAGACAGGGCTATACAATGAGCAGTTCTTC. Amino acid sequence: CASSPETGLYNEQFF. The rearrangement links TRBV19 to TRBJ2-1; TRBD1 agrees at 7 bases. Trimming removed 5 bases from V and 4 bases from J; junction bases left unmatched: 8. The CDR3 runs to 15 residues. Germline V gives CDR1 LNHDA, CDR2 SQIVND (reference sequence).

This chain links TRBV7-2 with TRBJ2-3; 10 nucleotides align to TRBD2. V lost 0 bases, J lost 4 bases, and 4 bases stayed unmatched. Per the germline V gene, CDR1 is SGHTA and CDR2 is FQGNSA. The CDR3 consists of 16 residues. The CDR3 sequence is CASSLALAGDSDTQYF. As DNA, the CDR3 is TGTGCCAGCAGCTTAGCGCTAGCGGGAGATTCAGATACGCAGTATTTT.

There are a few counts of this clone. The rearrangement uses TRBV28 and TRBJ1-1, with D maybe TRBD1 (6 bases). The V end was cut by 5 bases, the J end by 1 base, with 14 bases between. Germline V gene lookup returns CDR1 MDHEN and CDR2 SYDVKM. The length of the CDR3 is 15 residues. CDR3: CASSTQGPTNTEAFF. The CDR3 bases are TGTGCCAGCAGTACTCAGGGGCCGACGAACACTGAAGCTTTCTTT.

This clone was found a few times. The chain has TRBV19 and TRBJ1-1; no firm D call. V lost 7 bases, J lost 1 base, and 10 bases lay in between. The V gene's germline CDR1 is LNHDA and CDR2 SQIVND (reference sequence). This CDR3 is built from 13 residues. This chain's CDR3 is CASTTRQNTEAFF. Written as DNA, the CDR3 is TGTGCCAGTACAACAAGACAGAACACTGAAGCTTTCTTT.

This clone was seen a single time. This sequence joins TRBV20-1 and TRBJ2-1; a possible D gene is TRBD2 (6 bases). This CDR3 contains 15 residues. Germline CDR1 and CDR2: DFQATT and SNEGSKA (reference sequence). Trimming removed 3 bases from V and 3 bases from J, with 15 bases in between. The CDR3 reads CSASGDSKYYNEQFF. CDR3 bases: TGCAGTGCTAGTGGGGACTCCAAGTACTACAATGAGCAGTTCTTC.

The V and J genes are TRBV2 and TRBJ2-5; 7 nucleotides line up with TRBD1. Losses at the gene ends were 3 bases for V and 5 bases for J; bases not matched to a gene: 12. The CDR3 consists of 16 residues. Germline values: CDR1 SNHLY, CDR2 FYNNEI. This CDR3 reads CASSETWTGLGETQYF. Written as DNA, the CDR3 is TGTGCCAGCAGTGAGACTTGGACAGGCTTGGGGGAGACCCAGTACTTC.

This clone appeared a few times. The CDR3 nucleotides are TGTGCCAGCACCGGGACTAGCGGGGGACACGAGCAGTTCTTC. Protein product: CASTGTSGGHEQFF. V is TRBV5-4 and J is TRBJ2-1; 14 positions match TRBD2. The CDR3 has 14 amino acids. The V gene's germline CDR1 is SGHNT and CDR2 YYREEE (reference sequence). The V gene end was trimmed by 6 bases and the J gene end by 10 bases; junction bases not matched to a gene: 6. Full variable domain (missing parts from reference TRBV5-4 and TRBJ2-1): ETGVTQSPTHLIKTRGQQVTLRCSSQSGHNTVSWYQQALGQGPQFIFQYYREEENGRGNFPPRFSGLQFPNYSSELNVNALELDDSALYLCASTGTSGGHEQFFGPGTRLTVL.

A single count supports this clone. CDR3 sequence: CASSQEQGYSPLHF. DNA of the CDR3: TGCGCCAGCAGCCAAGAGCAGGGATATTCACCCCTCCACTTT. This chain joins TRBV4-1 and TRBJ1-6; D is perhaps TRBD1 (5 bases). Trimming removed 0 bases at V and 8 bases at J, with 8 bases between. CDR3 length: 14 residues. CDR1 and CDR2 from the germline V gene are MGHRA and YSYEKL.

The chain recombines TRBV7-2 with TRBJ2-7; D is possibly TRBD1 (5 bases). V dropped 1 base and J dropped 5 bases, with 12 bases sitting between them. This CDR3 contains 14 residues. CDR1 is SGHTA, CDR2 FQGNSA, per germline. The CDR3 reads CASSLVAGWDEQYF. The CDR3 coding sequence is TGTGCCAGCAGCTTAGTGGCAGGGTGGGACGAGCAGTACTTC.

The V gene is TRBV4-3, the J gene TRBJ2-7, with 8 nucleotides matching TRBD2. Germline V gives CDR1 LGHNA, CDR2 YSLEER. CDR3 length: 14 residues. Unmatched junction bases numbered 4, after V lost 3 bases and J lost 3 bases. The CDR3 here is CASSHLGTSYEQYF. CDR3 sequence (DNA): TGCGCCAGCAGCCACCTCGGGACTAGCTACGAGCAGTACTTC.

V gene TRBV7-6 combines with J gene TRBJ2-5; weak D call: TRBD1 (5 bases). The CDR3 has 15 residues. V lost 3 bases and J lost 4, with 15 bases in between. Germline V lookup: CDR1 SGHVS, CDR2 FNYEAQ. CDR3 nucleotides: TGTGCCAGCAGCTTTAAGGGGCCACAAGTAGAGACCCAGTACTTC. This sequence encodes CASSFKGPQVETQYF. Variable domain in full (rest from reference TRBV7-6 and TRBJ2-5): GAGVSQSPRYKVTKRGQDVALRCDPISGHVSLYWYRQALGQGPEFLTYFNYEAQQDKSGLPNDRFSAERPEGSISTLTIQRTEQRDSAMYRCASSFKGPQVETQYFGPGTRLLVL.

The V gene is TRBV29-1, the J gene TRBJ2-7; no reliable D call. CDR1 is SQVTM and CDR2 is ANQGSEA in the germline V gene. The V end lost 4 bases, the J end lost 3 bases, and 16 bases lay between the germline ends. This CDR3 has 14 amino acids. The CDR3 loop is CSVVNYPNDYEQYF. The DNA for the CDR3 is TGCAGCGTTGTAAACTACCCGAATGACTACGAGCAGTACTTC.

This clone was found once. J is TRBJ1-1 and V is TRBV30; 9 positions match TRBD1. Trimming cost V 0 bases and J 10 bases; bases outside gene matches: 9. Germline-derived CDR1 and CDR2 are GTSNPN and SVGIG (reference sequence). The CDR3 spans 14 residues. The CDR3 reads CAWSVGDRVRSAFF. The DNA of the CDR3 is TGTGCCTGGAGTGTAGGGGACAGGGTGAGGTCAGCTTTCTTT.

J is TRBJ2-7 and V is TRBV28, with D perhaps matching TRBD2 (5 bases). V was clipped by 9 bases and J by 2 bases, with 11 bases between them. CDR1 is MDHEN and CDR2 is SYDVKM in the germline V gene. The CDR3 is 12 amino acids. CDR3 in DNA: TGTGCCAGTGCCGGGATTGCCTACGAGCAGTACTTC. Residues: CASAGIAYEQYF.

V and J are TRBV14 and TRBJ2-7, with D unresolved. Germline V gene data show CDR1 as SGHDN and CDR2 as FVKESK. The CDR3 sequence is 11 residues long. V lost 5 bases and J 3 bases, leaving 5 bases between the germline ends. CDR3 loop: CASSAYYEQYF. CDR3 sequence (DNA): TGTGCCAGCAGCGCCTACTACGAGCAGTACTTC.

V usage is TRBV4-1 and J usage is TRBJ1-5; D might be TRBD1 (6 bases). CDR3 length equals 16 residues. V lost 1 base, J lost 2 bases, and 12 bases lay in between. Germline-derived CDR1 and CDR2 are MGHRA and YSYEKL. For the CDR3, the DNA is TGCGCCAGCAGCCAAGTAGGGGCAGGGGGCAATCAGCCCCAGCATTTT. Protein: CASSQVGAGGNQPQHF.